The 29 T cell receptor beta chains presented below share a single source sample, sequenced in a study of identical twins listed by TCRdb under 2016. Library prep was done by 5' RACE. The data were produced on an Illumina HiSeq 2000. TCRdb redid the processing of the public reads, applying fastp at Q25 and MiXCR, and retained in-frame beta chains. Each record represents a unique CDR3 protein, reported with the most common genes and DNA among its rows. The sample has hundreds of thousands of distinct CDR3 sequences on record, 20% to 25% of them singletons. Together, the top ten hold around 3% of the sample. In addition, the sample was reused for a study of T cells expressing NK-cell markers.

The sample consisted of CD4+ T cells sorted from blood. The source of these receptors is a woman aged 18-35 years in good health.

The DNA for the CDR3 is TGTGCCTGGAGTGGTACTTGGACGGATACGCAGTATTTT. The encoded protein is CAWSGTWTDTQYF. The genes are TRBV30 and TRBJ2-3, with D unresolved. V was trimmed by 1 base and J by 6 bases, leaving 11 bases between them. Germline CDR1 is GTSNPN and CDR2 is SVGIG (reference sequence). CDR3 length: 13 residues.

There are a few counts of this clonotype. V gene TRBV20-1 combines with J gene TRBJ2-7, with D perhaps TRBD1 (5 bases). V was trimmed by 4 bases and J by 3 bases, leaving 13 bases between them. The CDR3 covers 13 residues. CDR1 and CDR2 from the germline V gene are DFQATT and SNEGSKA (reference sequence). DNA of the CDR3: TGCAGTGCTACCAGGGATTTCGGCTACGAGCAGTACTTC. This gives the protein CSATRDFGYEQYF.

The chain recombines TRBV20-1 with TRBJ2-7, with D possibly TRBD2 on 6 matching bases. The CDR3 loop spans 13 amino acids. Germline V CDR1 and CDR2: DFQATT, SNEGSKA (reference sequence). Trimming took 1 base from V and 4 from J, leaving 11 bases between them. CDR3 coding DNA: TGCAGTGCTAGAGTGGGAGCGGGTTACGAGCAGTACTTC. Protein: CSARVGAGYEQYF.

The CDR3 DNA reads as TGTGCCAGCAGACGACAGGGGGTTATGGAGCAGTTCTTC. Encoded protein: CASRRQGVMEQFF. J is TRBJ2-1 and V is TRBV25-1; TRBD1 aligns across 9 bases. Germline V gene sequence: CDR1 MGHDK, CDR2 SYGVNS. The ends lost 6 bases at V and 10 bases at J; junction bases unmatched: 7. The CDR3 loop spans 13 amino acids.

This clonotype has only a few counts. V gene TRBV7-9 combines with J gene TRBJ1-1; D not certain. V was cut by 5 bases and J by 5 bases, with 15 bases left in between. CDR3 length: 14 residues. In germline, CDR1 is SEHNR, CDR2 FQNEAQ (reference sequence). The CDR3 DNA is TGTGCCAGCAGCCTCGCGGCGGGAGGGACTGAAGCTTTCTTT. This codes for CASSLAAGGTEAFF.

The chain employs TRBV20-1 and TRBJ2-7; D call uncertain. The ends were cut back, 0 bases at V and 3 bases at J, with 9 bases in the middle. CDR3 length: 13 residues. The germline CDR1 and CDR2 sequences are DFQATT and SNEGSKA (reference sequence). CDR3 region: CSARDGPFYEQYF. The CDR3 DNA follows: TGCAGTGCTAGAGATGGCCCTTTCTACGAGCAGTACTTC.

This clonotype was detected a few times. This chain links TRBV27 with TRBJ2-7; 12 positions match TRBD2. The CDR3 loop spans 15 amino acids. The ends lost 5 bases at V and 3 bases at J; junction bases unmatched: 5. Germline V gene lookup returns CDR1 MNHEY and CDR2 SMNVEV (reference sequence). The CDR3 sequence is CASSPRTSGDYEQYF. The CDR3, as DNA: TGTGCCAGCAGTCCCCGGACTAGCGGGGACTACGAGCAGTACTTC.

The rearrangement joins TRBV9 to TRBJ2-7; D not resolved. V was cut by 3 bases and J by 7 bases, with 11 bases left in between. The germline CDR1 and CDR2 sequences are SGDLS and YYNGEE. CDR3 length: 12 amino acids. The CDR3 here is CASSGAMGEQYF. The DNA of the CDR3 is TGTGCCAGCAGCGGCGCTATGGGAGAGCAGTACTTC.

The gene calls are TRBV27 and TRBJ2-1; D may be TRBD1 (7 bases). The germline gives CDR1 MNHEY, CDR2 SMNVEV (reference sequence). The V end was cut by 3 bases, the J end by 6 bases, with 15 bases between. The CDR3 loop spans 15 amino acids. CDR3 loop: CASSFVRGALNEQFF. The CDR3 DNA reads as TGTGCCAGCAGTTTCGTCAGGGGGGCCCTCAATGAGCAGTTCTTC.

This clonotype turned up a few times. This chain joins TRBV12-3 or TRBV12-4 and TRBJ2-7; 12 positions match TRBD2. Trimming removed 4 bases from V and 2 bases from J; junction bases left unmatched: 6. CDR3 length equals 16 residues. CDR3 sequence (DNA): TGTGCCAGCAGTTGGGAGGGACTAGCGGGTACCTACGAGCAGTACTTC. Amino acid sequence: CASSWEGLAGTYEQYF.

The CDR3 DNA sequence: TGTGCCAGCAGCTTAGTAGGGACCGAGCAGTACTTC. It codes for CASSLVGTEQYF. This chain uses TRBV7-9 with TRBJ2-7; D possibly matches TRBD1 or TRBD2 (5 bases each). Germline assignment: CDR1 SEHNR and CDR2 FQNEAQ (reference sequence). Trimming stripped 1 base from V and 6 bases from J, with 7 bases between. CDR3 length: 12 amino acids.

V gene TRBV12-3 or TRBV12-4 combines with J gene TRBJ2-2, with 10 bases that match TRBD2. After removal of 8 bases from V and 4 bases from J, the junction contained 7 bases not matched to a gene. The CDR3 totals 15 residues. The CDR3 protein is CASRRTSGGTGELFF. CDR3 in DNA: TGTGCCAGCCGCAGGACTAGCGGTGGCACCGGGGAGCTGTTTTTT.

This clonotype was seen a handful of times. J is TRBJ2-3 and V is TRBV9; TRBD1 matches 9 bases. Germline CDR1 and CDR2: SGDLS and YYNGEE. V was pared by 6 bases and J by 1 base, with 3 bases of the junction left unmatched. The CDR3 contains 14 residues. CDR3 protein: CASTTGGRTDTQYF. The CDR3 nucleotides are TGTGCCAGCACCACAGGGGGCCGCACAGATACGCAGTATTTT.

This clonotype has just a few counts. This chain links TRBV20-1 with TRBJ2-7; D possibly corresponds to TRBD2 (6 bases). The CDR3 extends over 14 amino acids. Germline assignment: CDR1 DFQATT and CDR2 SNEGSKA (reference sequence). The V end was cut by 6 bases, the J end by 3 bases, with 18 bases between. CDR3 nucleotide sequence: TGCAGTGCGATACATGCTAGCGCGCACTACGAGCAGTACTTC. This sequence encodes CSAIHASAHYEQYF.

This clonotype was counted a few times. The chain links TRBV5-4 to TRBJ2-3; 8 bases are shared with TRBD2. After removal of 0 bases from V and 5 bases from J, the junction contained 8 bases not matched to a gene. The CDR3 is 16 amino acids. The germline V gene encodes CDR1 SGHNT and CDR2 YYREEE (reference sequence). This chain's CDR3 is CASSLEVRGGRDTQYF. The CDR3 DNA is TGTGCCAGCAGCTTGGAGGTCCGGGGGGGGCGAGATACGCAGTATTTT.

The chain carries TRBV19 and TRBJ1-3; a weak D match, TRBD1 (5 bases). Germline-derived CDR1 and CDR2 are LNHDA and SQIVND (reference sequence). V lost 9 bases to trimming and J lost 0 bases, with 9 bases between them. The CDR3 extends over 13 amino acids. CDR3 coding DNA: TGTGCCAGCCAGGGCCGCTCTGGAAACACCATATATTTT. This translates into CASQGRSGNTIYF.

The genes are TRBV20-1 and TRBJ2-3; either TRBD1 or TRBD2 may supply D (5 bases each). This CDR3 has 13 amino acids. The V gene's germline CDR1 is DFQATT and CDR2 SNEGSKA (reference sequence). The V and J ends lost 5 bases and 5 bases respectively, with 14 bases between them. In nucleotides, the CDR3 is TGCAGTGCTGTCCGGGACGTAGGAGATACGCAGTATTTT. Translation: CSAVRDVGDTQYF.

The rearrangement uses TRBV12-3 or TRBV12-4 and TRBJ2-7, with 8 nucleotides matching TRBD2. This CDR3 is built from 14 residues. Losses at the gene ends were 7 bases for V and 5 bases for J; bases not matched to a gene: 10. The CDR3 DNA sequence: TGTGCCAGCACCTATAGCGGGATCCACAACGAGCAGTACTTC. Translated, it gives CASTYSGIHNEQYF.

The CDR3 region has the DNA TGTGCCAGCAGCTTAGTCGTGGAGCGGTCCTACGAGCAGTACTTC. It encodes CASSLVVERSYEQYF. J is TRBJ2-7 and V is TRBV7-2; a possible D gene is TRBD2 (5 bases). Trimming removed 1 base from V and 1 base from J, with 11 bases in between. Germline V gene data show CDR1 as SGHTA and CDR2 as FQGNSA. CDR3 size: 15 residues.

This clonotype was seen a handful of times. The chain employs TRBV21-1 and TRBJ2-7; the table's D call TRBD2 went unverified against the DNA. TRBV21-1 is recorded as a pseudogene. This CDR3 is built from 15 residues. The CDR3 DNA follows: TGTGCCAGCAGCAAAGCGGTTACCTCCTCTCGCGAGCAGTACTTC. Residues: CASSKAVTSSREQYF.

The rearrangement joins TRBV11-2 to TRBJ2-5; D is possibly TRBD1 or TRBD2 (5 bases each). The germline V and J ends were trimmed by 3 bases and 1 base, with 9 bases remaining between them. The CDR3 runs 14 residues. Germline CDR1 and CDR2: SGHAT and FQNNGV. CDR3 sequence: CASSFSGPQETQYF. The CDR3 DNA reads as TGTGCCAGCAGCTTTTCGGGACCCCAAGAGACCCAGTACTTC.

The chain joins TRBV29-1 to TRBJ2-3, with 8 bases lining up with TRBD1. The V gene's germline CDR1 is SQVTM and CDR2 ANQGSEA. Losses at the gene ends were 0 bases for V and 3 bases for J; bases not matched to a gene: 8. The CDR3 runs 16 residues. CDR3 amino acids: CSVEDPRTGLTDTQYF. The CDR3 DNA reads TGCAGCGTTGAAGATCCCCGGACAGGGCTGACAGATACGCAGTATTTT.

This rearrangement joins TRBV20-1 to TRBJ2-7; 9 bases line up with TRBD2. V dropped 5 bases and J dropped 7; count of bases not matched to a gene: 15. The CDR3 covers 15 residues. Germline-derived CDR1 and CDR2 are DFQATT and SNEGSKA (reference sequence). CDR3 DNA sequence: TGCAGTGCTCCCATAGGCGGGAGGGGTCTGGGGGAGCAGTACTTC. It yields the protein CSAPIGGRGLGEQYF.

The chain carries TRBV5-5 and TRBJ1-1; D unresolved. The V end lost 1 base, the J end lost 7 bases, and 5 bases lay between the germline ends. This CDR3 is 11 amino acids long. The germline CDR1 and CDR2 sequences are SGHKS and YYEKEE (reference sequence). In nucleotides, the CDR3 is TGTGCCAGCAGCTTGAGCTTTGAAGCTTTCTTT. Translation: CASSLSFEAFF. Variable domain in full (rest from reference TRBV5-5 and TRBJ1-1): DAGVTQSPTHLIKTRGQQVTLRCSPISGHKSVSWYQQVLGQGPQFIFQYYEKEERGRGNFPDRFSARQFPNYSSELNVNALLLGDSALYLCASSLSFEAFFGQGTRLTVV.

J is TRBJ2-4 and V is TRBV3-1, with 7 nucleotides matching TRBD1. V shed 1 base and J 8 bases; nucleotides not matched to a gene: 8. This CDR3 is built from 15 residues. Germline V gives CDR1 LGHDT, CDR2 YNNKEL (reference sequence). CDR3 sequence: CASSQGDRDSDIQYF. CDR3 sequence (DNA): TGTGCCAGCAGCCAAGGTGACAGGGATTCGGACATTCAGTACTTC.

This chain links TRBV6-5 with TRBJ1-5, with D possibly being TRBD1 (6 bases). The CDR3 runs 14 residues. CDR1 and CDR2 from the germline V gene are MNHEY and SVGAGI. The V end was cut by 4 bases, the J end by 5 bases, with 12 bases between. The CDR3 DNA reads as TGTGCCAGCAGTTCGGACAGCCGTTATCAGCCCCAGCATTTT. Amino acid sequence: CASSSDSRYQPQHF.

V is TRBV6-5 and J is TRBJ2-1; D is unclear. The V end lost 3 bases, the J end lost 1 base, and 10 bases lay between the germline ends. The CDR3 is 15 amino acids. Looked up from germline, CDR1 is MNHEY and CDR2 is SVGAGI. The CDR3 DNA follows: TGTGCCAGCAGTTATGCGAACCCTTCCTACAATGAGCAGTTCTTC. Translation gives CASSYANPSYNEQFF.

The V and J genes are TRBV29-1 and TRBJ2-1; 10 nucleotides agree with TRBD2. The germline gives CDR1 SQVTM, CDR2 ANQGSEA. Unmatched junction bases numbered 12, after V lost 0 bases and J lost 10 bases. This CDR3 contains 16 residues. Here the CDR3 reads CSVEDPASGRIGEQFF. As DNA, the CDR3 is TGCAGCGTTGAAGACCCCGCTAGCGGGAGAATAGGCGAGCAGTTCTTC.

This rearrangement joins TRBV2 to TRBJ1-2; 11 bases match TRBD1. V shed 10 bases, J shed 2 bases, and the junction held 9 bases outside the gene matches. Germline loops: CDR1 SNHLY, CDR2 FYNNEI. The CDR3 contains 15 residues. The CDR3 sequence is CATVKDRGRNYGYTF. The CDR3 DNA reads TGTGCCACTGTAAAGGACAGGGGGCGAAACTATGGCTACACCTTC. The full variable domain, its missing parts supplied by reference TRBV2 and TRBJ1-2, is EPEVTQTPSHQVTQMGQEVILRCVPISNHLYFYWYRQILGQKVEFLVSFYNNEISEKSEIFDDQFSVERPDGSNFTLKIRSTKLEDSAMYFCATVKDRGRNYGYTFGSGTRLTVV.